The 17 T cell receptor beta chains presented below share a single source sample, sequenced in a study of cytomegalovirus exposure and HLA in healthy donors. Produced via immunoSEQ multiplex PCR; TCRdb's table is partial and in-frame only. The table records more than 120,000 clones, around 87% of them present only once. The sample comprised PBMCs. The receptor set was obtained from a man between 18 and 35 years old in good health and CMV-seropositive.

The V call is TRBV6-4, the J call TRBJ1-1; TRBD1 matches at 11 bases. Germline V lookup: CDR1 MRHNA, CDR2 SNTAGT. V lost 2 bases and J lost 1; bases outside the gene matches: 6. CDR3 length: 17 residues. The CDR3 spells CASSDPGTGGPNTEAFF. CDR3 sequence (DNA): TGTGCCAGCAGTGACCCGGGGACAGGGGGACCGAACACTGAAGCTTTCTTT.

This CDR3 is CASLEGTGGTEAFF. CDR3 DNA sequence: TGCGCCAGCCTAGAGGGGACAGGGGGCACTGAAGCTTTCTTT. The chain uses TRBV10-2 and TRBJ1-1, with 11 bases that match TRBD1. V was clipped by 8 bases and J by 4 bases; unmatched bases: 6. CDR1 and CDR2 from the germline V gene are WSHSY and SAAADI. The CDR3 has 14 residues.

CDR3 in amino acids: CAISEGSAQASYEQYF. The CDR3 DNA reads TGTGCCATCAGTGAGGGTTCTGCACAGGCCTCCTACGAGCAGTACTTC. The rearrangement uses TRBV10-3 and TRBJ2-7; D is possibly TRBD1 (5 bases). V was pared by 2 bases and J by 0 bases, with 14 bases between. CDR1 is ENHRY and CDR2 is SYGVKD in the germline V gene. The CDR3 covers 16 residues.

This rearrangement joins TRBV4-1 to TRBJ2-1, with D possibly TRBD2 on 6 matching bases. Germline V gives CDR1 MGHRA, CDR2 YSYEKL. The CDR3 has 17 amino acids. The germline V and J ends were trimmed by 0 bases and 5 bases, with 17 bases remaining between them. CDR3 amino acids: CASSQEYVTRNHNEQFF. The DNA of the CDR3 is TGCGCCAGCAGCCAAGAGTACGTGACTAGAAACCACAATGAGCAGTTCTTC.

The CDR3 loop reads CASSLDRSPRFF. In nucleotides, the CDR3 is TGCGCCAGCAGCTTGGATCGCTCACCCAGGTTCTTC. This chain joins TRBV5-1 and TRBJ2-1; D remains unclear. Trimming removed 0 bases from V and 15 bases from J, with 13 bases in between. Germline V gene sequence: CDR1 SGHRS, CDR2 YFSETQ. The CDR3 totals 12 residues. The variable domain in full, with the rest retrieved from reference TRBV5-1 and TRBJ2-1, is KAGVTQTPRYLIKTRGQQVTLSCSPISGHRSVSWYQQTPGQGLQFLFEYFSETQRNKGNFPGRFSGRQFSNSRSEMNVSTLELGDSALYLCASSLDRSPRFFGPGTRLTVL.

The V and J genes are TRBV4-1 and TRBJ2-1; TRBD2 matches 11 bases. J was trimmed by 0 bases and V by 0 bases; bases with no gene match: 4. The CDR3 extends over 18 amino acids. The germline gives CDR1 MGHRA, CDR2 YSYEKL. CDR3 bases: TGCGCCAGCAGCCAAGATACGCTAGCGGGAGGCTCCTACAATGAGCAGTTCTTC. Translated, it gives CASSQDTLAGGSYNEQFF.

The chain uses TRBV6-1 and TRBJ1-6; no clear D gene. V lost 4 bases and J lost 8, with 9 bases in between. CDR3 length: 13 amino acids. CDR1 MNHNS and CDR2 SASEGT come from the germline V gene. CDR3 DNA sequence: TGTGCCAGCAGTGCGAAGAGGGATTCACCCCTCCACTTT. Encoded protein: CASSAKRDSPLHF.

This chain connects TRBV19 to TRBJ1-2, with D possibly being TRBD1 (6 bases). Germline V CDR1 and CDR2: LNHDA, SQIVND (reference sequence). This CDR3 is built from 16 residues. V lost 4 bases to trimming and J lost 2 bases, with 17 bases between them. The CDR3 loop is CASSTFSGARNYGYTF. CDR3 sequence (DNA): TGTGCCAGTAGTACTTTCTCAGGGGCGCGGAACTATGGCTACACCTTC.

This clone has a handful of counts. The chain recombines TRBV2 with TRBJ1-3, with TRBD1 matching 8 bases. CDR1 SNHLY and CDR2 FYNNEI come from the germline V gene. Trimming cost V 8 bases and J 0 bases; bases outside gene matches: 6. The CDR3 is made up of 15 amino acids. CDR3 sequence: CASSPGQDSGNTIYF. CDR3 coding DNA: TGTGCCAGCTCGCCGGGACAGGACTCTGGAAACACCATATATTTT.

This chain uses TRBV6-1 with TRBJ1-5; weak D call: TRBD1 (6 bases). Trimming took off 8 bases at V and 6 bases at J, with 14 bases between the two ends. The germline gives CDR1 MNHNS, CDR2 SASEGT. The CDR3 has 13 residues. The CDR3 nucleotides are TGTGCCAGCGGTTCAACAGGGCCTCAGCCCCAGCATTTT. It encodes CASGSTGPQPQHF.

The rearrangement uses TRBV27 and TRBJ2-3, with TRBD2 matching over 11 bases. The CDR3 is 17 amino acids. V was pared by 3 bases and J by 4 bases, with 9 bases of the junction left unmatched. Germline V gene lookup returns CDR1 MNHEY and CDR2 SMNVEV (reference sequence). CDR3 residues: CASSFVGSGGAADTQYF. The CDR3 nucleotides are TGTGCCAGCAGTTTCGTAGGTAGCGGGGGGGCCGCAGATACGCAGTATTTT.

The chain employs TRBV29-1 and TRBJ2-7; the D gene is possibly TRBD1 (6 bases). Trimming stripped 7 bases from V and 2 bases from J, with 12 bases between. Germline CDR1 SQVTM, CDR2 ANQGSEA. The CDR3 is 12 amino acids. CDR3 protein: CSAAQGPYEQYF. DNA of the CDR3: TGCAGCGCGGCCCAGGGGCCCTACGAGCAGTACTTC.

This rearrangement joins TRBV5-1 to TRBJ2-3; D uncertain. CDR1 and CDR2 from the germline V gene are SGHRS and YFSETQ. V gave up 0 bases and J gave up 4 bases, with 9 bases separating them. CDR3 length: 14 amino acids. CDR3 nucleotides: TGCGCCAGCAGCTTGGCCGGAGCAGCAGATACGCAGTATTTT. Translation gives CASSLAGAADTQYF.

This sequence joins TRBV10-3 and TRBJ1-6; 10 bases are shared with TRBD1. CDR1 is ENHRY, CDR2 SYGVKD, per germline. Trimming removed 7 bases from V and 9 bases from J; junction bases left unmatched: 9. This CDR3 has 15 residues. Here the CDR3 reads CAINPDRGPGSPLHF. The CDR3 nucleotides read TGTGCCATCAACCCAGACAGGGGGCCGGGTTCACCCCTCCACTTT.

The chain recombines TRBV9 with TRBJ2-2; TRBD2 matches 8 bases. Germline loops: CDR1 SGDLS, CDR2 YYNGEE. J lost 4 bases, V lost 4 bases, and 6 bases had no gene match. This CDR3 comprises 15 residues. The CDR3 nucleotides are TGTGCCAGCAGCCGGACTAGCTCGGCCACCGGGGAGCTGTTTTTT. Translation: CASSRTSSATGELFF. Full variable domain (outside the CDR3, taken from reference TRBV9 and TRBJ2-2): DSGVTQTPKHLITATGQRVTLRCSPRSGDLSVYWYQQSLDQGLQFLIQYYNGEERAKGNILERFSAQQFPDLHSELNLSSLELGDSALYFCASSRTSSATGELFFGEGSRLTVL.

This clone was detected once. The V call is TRBV7-9, the J call TRBJ2-7; D possibly corresponds to TRBD1 (6 bases). Germline V CDR1 and CDR2: SEHNR, FQNEAQ (reference sequence). Trimming pared 5 bases from V and 3 bases from J, leaving 14 bases between. This CDR3 has 14 residues. CDR3 coding DNA: TGTGCCAGCAGCCAGGACCCCAGGGGCTACGAGCAGTACTTC. Translation gives CASSQDPRGYEQYF.

V and J are TRBV11-3 and TRBJ2-5; 14 bases are shared with TRBD2. V was pared by 4 bases and J by 3 bases, with 1 base of the junction left unmatched. The CDR3 spans 15 residues. The germline V gene encodes CDR1 SGHNT and CDR2 YENEEA. The CDR3 DNA sequence: TGTGCCAGCAGCTCGGGACTAGCGGGAGAAGAGACCCAGTACTTC. The encoded protein is CASSSGLAGEETQYF.